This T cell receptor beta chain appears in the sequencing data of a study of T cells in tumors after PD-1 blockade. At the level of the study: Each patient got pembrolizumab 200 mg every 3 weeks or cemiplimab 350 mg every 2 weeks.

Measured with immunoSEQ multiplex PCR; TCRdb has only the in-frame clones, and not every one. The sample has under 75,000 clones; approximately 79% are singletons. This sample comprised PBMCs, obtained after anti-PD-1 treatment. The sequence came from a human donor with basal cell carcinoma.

This CDR3 reads CASSQHQDSEAFF. The CDR3 region has the DNA TGTGCCAGCAGCCAACATCAAGACAGTGAAGCTTTCTTT. The chain employs TRBV3-1 (or the pseudogene TRBV3-2) and TRBJ1-1, with D possibly TRBD1 on 5 matching bases. CDR1 is LGHDT, CDR2 YNNKEL, per germline (reference sequence). Trimming took off 2 bases at V and 7 bases at J, with 11 bases between the two ends. The CDR3 runs 13 residues.